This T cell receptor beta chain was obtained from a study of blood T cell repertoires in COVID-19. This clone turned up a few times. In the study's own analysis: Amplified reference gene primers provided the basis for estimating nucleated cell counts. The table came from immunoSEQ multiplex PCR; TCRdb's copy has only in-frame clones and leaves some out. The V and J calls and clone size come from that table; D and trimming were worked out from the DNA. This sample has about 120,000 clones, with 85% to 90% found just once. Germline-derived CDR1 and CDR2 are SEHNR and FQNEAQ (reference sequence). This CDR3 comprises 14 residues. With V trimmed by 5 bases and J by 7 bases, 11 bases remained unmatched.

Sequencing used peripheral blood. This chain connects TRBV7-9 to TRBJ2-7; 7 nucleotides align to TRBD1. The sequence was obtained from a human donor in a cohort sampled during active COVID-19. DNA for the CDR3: TGTGCCAGCAGCCCCAAGACAGGGCGTAGGGAGCAGTACTTC. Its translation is CASSPKTGRREQYF.